This T cell receptor beta chain stems from a study of T cells in localized non-small cell lung cancer. Comments on this clone: What it binds is unknown.

Study findings and constraints: As only one tumor region underwent sequencing, heterogeneity remains possible. Detection in adjacent lung was observed for a median about 50 of the top 100 tumor clones. Elevated blood T cell density was associated with longer overall survival.

Germline V gene data show CDR1 as MNHEY and CDR2 as SVGAGI. V trimming: 6 bases; J trimming: 8 bases; junction bases outside the gene matches: 12. The CDR3 has 14 amino acids. Generated by immunoSEQ multiplex PCR, the TCRdb table keeps only in-frame clones and is missing some. The repertoire consists of 40,000 or so clones, with roughly three quarters occurring once and the leading ten covering approximately 30%. The gene calls are TRBV6-5 and TRBJ1-2; 7 nucleotides agree with TRBD1. Here the sequenced sample was PBMCs, taken before any cancer treatment. The receptor's source is a woman between 35 and 70 years old with stage II squamous cell lung carcinoma. Here the CDR3 reads CASRDPGEGAGYTF. The CDR3 DNA reads TGTGCCAGCAGAGACCCGGGGGAGGGGGCCGGCTACACCTTC.